This T cell receptor beta chain comes out of a study of CD8 T cells in ankylosing spondylitis. Study findings and constraints: Reportedly, matched ankylosing spondylitis synovial fluid was significantly enriched for disease-linked clones. For ankylosing spondylitis blood, a TCR beta motif of under 10 highly homologous variants appeared characteristic. Disease-linked clones were CD8+ and relatively rare in peripheral blood.

Molecular-barcoded quantitative 5'-RACE produced these TCR beta libraries. From the 5' RACE reads, TCRdb called clonotypes with MiXCR, one entry per CDR3 protein. The data contain around 160,000 distinct CDR3 sequences, around a tenth of them seen just once; the ten biggest clones take up roughly 28%. This clonotype was counted ten times or more. Its cognate antigen is unknown. The CDR3 contains 14 residues. The V end was cut by 7 bases, the J end by 2 bases, with 14 bases between. Germline V gene lookup returns CDR1 MNHNS and CDR2 SASEGT. The chain has TRBV6-1 and TRBJ1-2; maybe TRBD1 (6 bases). The sequence was collected from a male donor with ankylosing spondylitis or in good health (not recorded which). The sequencing sample was made of blood, either unsorted or a sorted T cell fraction (not recorded which). CDR3 sequence reads: CASKLPGQNYGYTF. The CDR3 DNA reads TGTGCCAGCAAGCTTCCGGGACAAAACTATGGCTACACCTTC.